This T cell receptor beta chain originates from a study of blood T cell repertoires in COVID-19. Study-level background: Acute and convalescent COVID-19 specimens originated in the United States, Italy and Spain. The analysed material was cDNA or gDNA that came from T cells, B-cell-depleted T cells, or PBMCs.

Here immunoSEQ multiplex PCR was the method, and the copy in TCRdb shows in-frame clones only, minus some. Of 130,000 to 150,000 clones detected, roughly 76% appear once; the ten largest clones hold approximately 9.2%. This CDR3 comprises 15 residues. Trimming took 6 bases from V and 7 from J, leaving 22 bases between them. Germline V CDR1 and CDR2: MNHEY, SVGAGI. The sequencing input was peripheral blood. This receptor was obtained from a human donor with acute or convalescent COVID-19. The donor label of this sample is uncertain. The genes are TRBV6-5 and TRBJ2-7; D is possibly TRBD1 (6 bases). In DNA, the CDR3 is TGTGCCAGCAGCGCCTGGGACACCTCTGGTTGGGAGCAGTACGTC. Protein sequence: CASSAWDTSGWEQYV.